These 14 T cell receptor beta chains came from one sample sequenced in a study of OX40 agonist ivuxolimab in advanced cancers. Here immunoSEQ multiplex PCR was the method, and the copy in TCRdb shows in-frame clones only, minus some. The table has 58,000 or so clones, 75% to 85% seen once; the top ten hold about 0.75%. The source material was CD4+ or CD8+ T cells sorted from blood, sampled in a trial of the OX40 agonist ivuxolimab. All receptors derive from an adult with an advanced solid tumor such as melanoma, head and neck, liver or kidney cancer.

The chain has TRBV9 and TRBJ1-1, with D possibly TRBD1 on 5 matching bases. V lost 5 bases, J lost 5 bases, and 16 bases lay in between. CDR1 is SGDLS, CDR2 YYNGEE, per germline. This CDR3 is built from 14 residues. The DNA for the CDR3 is TGTGCCAGCAGTTCCACGGGGGGGAGTACTGAAGCTTTCTTT. Protein product: CASSSTGGSTEAFF. The full variable domain, in which reference TRBV9 and TRBJ1-1 provide the parts outside the CDR3, is DSGVTQTPKHLITATGQRVTLRCSPRSGDLSVYWYQQSLDQGLQFLIQYYNGEERAKGNILERFSAQQFPDLHSELNLSSLELGDSALYFCASSSTGGSTEAFFGQGTRLTVV.

The sample holds a few counts of this clone. V usage is TRBV2 and J usage is TRBJ2-7; D may be TRBD1 (6 bases). Germline CDR1 SNHLY, CDR2 FYNNEI. With 7 bases removed from V and 6 bases from J, the gap between germline ends came to 13 bases. There are 12 residues in the CDR3. In DNA, the CDR3 is TGTGCCAGCAAGTCACAGGGTGGCGAGCAGTACTTC. Translation gives CASKSQGGEQYF.

The chain links TRBV10-2 to TRBJ2-7; a weak D match, TRBD1 (6 bases). The CDR3 runs 13 residues. The germline gives CDR1 WSHSY, CDR2 SAAADI. V dropped 6 bases and J dropped 0 bases, with 9 bases sitting between them. CDR3 loop: CASRGDNSYEQYF. Written as DNA, the CDR3 is TGCGCCAGCAGGGGGGACAACTCCTACGAGCAGTACTTC.

The table lists this clone with a count of one. CDR3 sequence: CASSLSTLTSYEQYF. Written as DNA, the CDR3 is TGTGCCAGCAGTCTTAGTACCCTCACTTCCTACGAGCAGTACTTC. The chain employs TRBV27 and TRBJ2-7; D unclear. Germline values: CDR1 MNHEY, CDR2 SMNVEV (reference sequence). The V end lost 5 bases, the J end lost 1 base, and 15 bases lay between the germline ends. The CDR3 runs 15 residues.

This clone came up once. The V and J genes are TRBV7-2 and TRBJ1-6, with 10 bases lining up with TRBD1. The CDR3 runs 15 residues. Per the germline V gene, CDR1 is SGHTA and CDR2 is FQGNSA. V was clipped by 5 bases and J by 9 bases; unmatched bases: 7. The DNA for the CDR3 is TGTGCCAGCAGCCGCCCGACAGGGGGCATTTCACCCCTCCACTTT. Amino acids: CASSRPTGGISPLHF.

This rearrangement joins TRBV10-2 to TRBJ2-7; 10 bases agree with TRBD1. The V and J ends lost 7 bases and 5 bases, in that order; junction bases with no gene match: 8. The CDR3 loop spans 14 amino acids. CDR1 WSHSY and CDR2 SAAADI come from the germline V gene. For the CDR3, the DNA is TGCGCCAGCAAAAGACAGGGGGCCTTCCACGAGCAGTACTTC. Translated: CASKRQGAFHEQYF.

This sequence joins TRBV9 and TRBJ2-7; TRBD1 agrees at 7 bases. The length of the CDR3 is 15 residues. Looked up from germline, CDR1 is SGDLS and CDR2 is YYNGEE. After removal of 3 bases from V and 4 bases from J, the junction contained 10 bases not matched to a gene. The CDR3: CASSETTGSGYEQYF. The CDR3 nucleotides read TGTGCCAGCAGCGAAACGACAGGGAGCGGATACGAGCAGTACTTC.

The DNA of the CDR3 is TGTGCCAGCAGATTACCACCGGGGAGGATAGATACGCAGTATTTT. Protein product: CASRLPPGRIDTQYF. V is TRBV7-2 and J is TRBJ2-3, with D perhaps matching TRBD2 (6 bases). The germline V gene has CDR1 SGHTA and CDR2 FQGNSA. The V and J ends lost 6 bases and 5 bases respectively, with 18 bases between them. The CDR3 runs 15 residues.

The chain couples TRBV15 to TRBJ2-5; 8 positions agree with TRBD1. The CDR3 spans 17 residues. With V trimmed by 3 bases and J by 1 base, 10 bases remained unmatched. Germline V lookup: CDR1 LNHNV, CDR2 YYDKDF (reference sequence). CDR3: CATSSPAGQAFQETQYF. CDR3 nucleotides: TGTGCCACCAGCAGTCCCGCGGGACAGGCCTTCCAAGAGACCCAGTACTTC.

The V and J genes are TRBV9 and TRBJ1-6, with 8 bases lining up with TRBD1. Trimming cost V 3 bases and J 12 bases; bases outside gene matches: 8. CDR3 size: 14 residues. Germline CDR1 is SGDLS and CDR2 is YYNGEE. In DNA, the CDR3 is TGTGCCAGCAGCGACCAGGGGGCGCATAAACCCCTCCACTTT. Protein sequence: CASSDQGAHKPLHF.

The chain combines TRBV11-3 with TRBJ2-1; 9 bases are a match to TRBD2. The CDR3 has 14 amino acids. CDR1 is SGHNT and CDR2 is YENEEA in the germline V gene. V shed 3 bases and J 4 bases; nucleotides not matched to a gene: 1. This CDR3 is CASSLTSGYNEQFF. DNA for the CDR3: TGTGCCAGCAGCTTGACTAGCGGATACAATGAGCAGTTCTTC.

The chain employs TRBV10-3 and TRBJ2-3, with TRBD2 as a possible D gene (6 bases). CDR1 and CDR2 from the germline V gene are ENHRY and SYGVKD. Trimming took off 10 bases at V and 2 bases at J, with 13 bases between the two ends. The CDR3 totals 13 residues. The CDR3, as DNA: TGTGCCACCGGGACTCAAGACACAGATACGCAGTATTTT. Protein product: CATGTQDTDTQYF.

This clone appeared a few times. This chain uses TRBV20-1 with TRBJ1-2, with D unclear. Trimming left V 5 bases short and J 0 bases short, with 4 bases between. The V gene's germline CDR1 is DFQATT and CDR2 SNEGSKA (reference sequence). The CDR3 runs 11 residues. DNA of the CDR3: TGCAGTGCTCAGCCTAACTATGGCTACACCTTC. Translation: CSAQPNYGYTF.

The rearrangement joins TRBV19 to TRBJ2-3; possibly TRBD1 or TRBD2 for D (5 bases each). The length of the CDR3 is 14 residues. Germline V lookup: CDR1 LNHDA, CDR2 SQIVND (reference sequence). Trimming cost V 7 bases and J 3 bases, with 14 bases left between them. In DNA, the CDR3 is TGTGCCAGTACAGGGCGGGCCAGGACAGATACGCAGTATTTT. It yields the protein CASTGRARTDTQYF.